Listed here are 21 T cell receptor beta chains from one sample, sequenced in a study of blood T cell repertoires in COVID-19 (dated by TCRdb to 2020 to 2022). The library was generated by the immunoSEQ multiplex PCR assay. In its TCRdb copy, this immuneACCESS table keeps in-frame sequences only and misses some clones. Where compared with another copy, unresolved V genes explain less than half of these, and the others have no known cause. In all, the sample holds more than 150,000 clones, and approximately 80% of those were seen once. The ten largest clonotypes hold 13% to 15% of the sample. The sample taken for sequencing was PBMCs or T cells enriched from blood (not recorded which). The receptors here all came from a man aged 55-75 years who had been exposed to COVID-19.

The chain carries TRBV10-3 and TRBJ2-2; D is possibly TRBD1 (8 bases). This CDR3 region has 18 residues. Germline-derived CDR1 and CDR2 are ENHRY and SYGVKD. V dropped 0 bases and J dropped 3 bases, with 17 bases sitting between them. In DNA form, the CDR3 reads TGTGCCATCAGTGAGTCGACTCTCACAGGGGGGGACACCGGGGAGCTGTTTTTT. Protein: CAISESTLTGGDTGELFF.

Only one count was recorded for this clone. The gene calls are TRBV6-5 and TRBJ1-1, with 7 bases matching TRBD1. V was pared by 5 bases and J by 4 bases, with 4 bases of the junction left unmatched. CDR1 is MNHEY, CDR2 SVGAGI, per germline. CDR3 length: 13 amino acids. This CDR3 is CASSNDRVTEAFF. CDR3 sequence (DNA): TGTGCCAGCAGTAACGACAGGGTCACTGAAGCTTTCTTT.

V gene TRBV11-2 combines with J gene TRBJ2-7; possible D gene TRBD2, 5 bases. Between the trimmed V and J ends, which lost 5 bases and 5 bases, there was a span of 10 bases. The CDR3 loop spans 12 amino acids. CDR1 and CDR2 (germline): SGHAT, FQNNGV. The CDR3 protein is CASSPPRDEQYF. CDR3 bases: TGTGCCAGCAGCCCTCCGCGGGACGAGCAGTACTTC.

The rearrangement uses TRBV7-2 and TRBJ2-2, with 10 nucleotides matching TRBD2. Germline V CDR1 and CDR2: SGHTA, FQGNSA. V gave up 6 bases and J gave up 6 bases; unmatched junction bases: 10. CDR3 length equals 16 residues. CDR3 sequence (DNA): TGTGCCAGCAGTAACACCGGGACTAGCGTGGCCGGGGAGCTGTTTTTT. As protein: CASSNTGTSVAGELFF.

This rearrangement joins TRBV3-1 (or the pseudogene TRBV3-2) to TRBJ2-3; 11 nucleotides agree with TRBD2. The CDR3 extends over 15 amino acids. V lost 2 bases and J lost 7; bases outside the gene matches: 5. CDR1 and CDR2 (germline): LGHDT, YNNKEL (reference sequence). This chain's CDR3 is CASSQTSGSGHTQYF. The CDR3 coding sequence is TGTGCCAGCAGCCAAACTAGCGGGAGTGGTCATACGCAGTATTTT.

In its sample, this clone was seen a few times. The chain combines TRBV29-1 with TRBJ2-7, with TRBD1 matching over 10 bases. CDR1 is SQVTM and CDR2 is ANQGSEA in the germline V gene. V trimming: 5 bases; J trimming: 5 bases; junction bases outside the gene matches: 3. CDR3 length equals 12 residues. This CDR3 reads CSVWDRGHEQYF. CDR3 bases: TGCAGCGTTTGGGACAGGGGCCACGAGCAGTACTTC.

The V call is TRBV6-5, the J call TRBJ1-4, with 10 bases aligning to TRBD1. V was pared by 2 bases and J by 5 bases, with 2 bases of the junction left unmatched. Germline V CDR1 and CDR2: MNHEY, SVGAGI. There are 15 residues in the CDR3. The CDR3 nucleotides are TGTGCCAGCAGTTACCCGGGACAGGGGAATGAAAAACTGTTTTTT. This gives the protein CASSYPGQGNEKLFF.

The CDR3 nucleotides read TGTGCCAGCACCATAGCGGGATACAATGAGCAGTTCTTC. Its translation is CASTIAGYNEQFF. The chain recombines TRBV12-3 or TRBV12-4 with TRBJ2-1, with TRBD2 matching 8 bases. The CDR3 spans 13 residues. J gave up 4 bases and V 7 bases, and 3 bases lay outside the gene matches.

There are a few counts of this clone. This chain joins TRBV9 and TRBJ2-2; D unclear. The CDR3 runs to 13 residues. V lost 4 bases, J lost 4 bases, and 8 bases lay in between. CDR1 is SGDLS, CDR2 YYNGEE, per germline. CDR3 residues: CASSQIITGELFF. The CDR3 DNA is TGTGCCAGCAGCCAGATTATCACCGGGGAGCTGTTTTTT.

The gene calls are TRBV3-1 (or the pseudogene TRBV3-2) and TRBJ2-2, with 8 bases identical to TRBD1. The CDR3 sequence is 16 residues long. Looked up from germline, CDR1 is LGHDT and CDR2 is YNNKEL (reference sequence). Losses at the gene ends were 1 base for V and 1 base for J; bases not matched to a gene: 2. The CDR3 region is CASSQVTGGNTGELFF. In DNA, the CDR3 is TGTGCCAGCAGCCAAGTTACAGGGGGGAACACCGGGGAGCTGTTTTTT.

V usage is TRBV18 and J usage is TRBJ2-5; TRBD1 agrees at 11 bases. V was clipped by 3 bases and J by 5 bases; unmatched bases: 8. Germline lookup yields CDR1 KGHSH and CDR2 LQKENI. The CDR3 loop spans 16 amino acids. The CDR3 is CASSPWTGGAGETQYF. CDR3 nucleotides: TGTGCCAGCTCACCGTGGACAGGGGGCGCGGGGGAGACCCAGTACTTC.

V gene TRBV30 combines with J gene TRBJ2-5; perhaps TRBD1 as D (5 bases). CDR1 and CDR2 (germline): GTSNPN, SVGIG (reference sequence). With 2 bases removed from V and 2 bases from J, the gap between germline ends came to 9 bases. This CDR3 contains 13 residues. CDR3 sequence reads: CAWSLGPQETQYF. CDR3 DNA sequence: TGTGCCTGGAGTTTGGGGCCGCAAGAGACCCAGTACTTC.

This chain links TRBV27 with TRBJ2-3, with 12 bases that match TRBD1. This CDR3 region has 15 residues. Trimming at V came to 3 bases and at J to 6 bases, leaving 4 bases not matched to a gene. CDR1 MNHEY and CDR2 SMNVEV come from the germline V gene (reference sequence). The CDR3, as DNA: TGTGCCAGCAGTTTCGGGACAGGGGGCGGCGATACGCAGTATTTT. Translation gives CASSFGTGGGDTQYF.

V is TRBV19 and J is TRBJ1-2; 9 bases line up with TRBD1. V lost 3 bases and J lost 4; bases outside the gene matches: 6. CDR1 is LNHDA, CDR2 SQIVND, per germline (reference sequence). The CDR3 is 15 residues long. CDR3 protein: CASSMPDRGIYGYTF. CDR3 DNA sequence: TGTGCCAGTAGTATGCCGGACAGGGGAATCTATGGCTACACCTTC.

V gene TRBV10-3 combines with J gene TRBJ1-2; 10 bases fit TRBD1. J gave up 8 bases and V 3 bases, and 9 bases lay outside the gene matches. This CDR3 is 15 amino acids long. Germline V gene sequence: CDR1 ENHRY, CDR2 SYGVKD. CDR3 sequence reads: CAISDEEGQGYGYTF. The DNA of the CDR3 is TGTGCCATCAGTGATGAGGAGGGACAGGGGTACGGCTACACCTTC.

The rearrangement links TRBV11-2 to TRBJ2-7, with 7 bases lining up with TRBD1. J lost 2 bases, V lost 2 bases, and 6 bases had no gene match. The CDR3 runs to 15 residues. Germline CDR1 reads SGHAT; CDR2 reads FQNNGV. The DNA for the CDR3 is TGTGCCAGCAGCTTAATGGGACAGCAAACCTACGAGCAGTACTTC. It is translated as CASSLMGQQTYEQYF.

V and J are TRBV4-1 and TRBJ2-5, with D unresolved. Looked up from germline, CDR1 is MGHRA and CDR2 is YSYEKL. V was shortened by 2 bases and J by 5 bases, with 9 bases between the two germline ends. This CDR3 has 13 amino acids. CDR3 nucleotide sequence: TGCGCCAGCAGCCAACTCGTCGTGGAGACCCAGTACTTC. This gives the protein CASSQLVVETQYF.

The V gene is TRBV10-1, the J gene TRBJ2-3; D is perhaps TRBD2 (5 bases). The CDR3 extends over 15 amino acids. CDR1 WNHNN and CDR2 SYGVQD come from the germline V gene (reference sequence). The V end lost 3 bases, the J end lost 1 base, and 11 bases lay between the germline ends. Here the CDR3 reads CASSDGNVGTDTQYF. The CDR3, as DNA: TGCGCCAGCAGTGACGGGAATGTGGGCACAGATACGCAGTATTTT.

This chain uses TRBV28 with TRBJ1-2; D gene ambiguous. Looked up from germline, CDR1 is MDHEN and CDR2 is SYDVKM. The CDR3 has 12 residues. Trimming cost V 1 base and J 7 bases, with 7 bases left between them. The CDR3: CASSLFLGGYTF. The CDR3 bases are TGTGCCAGCAGTTTATTTCTCGGTGGCTACACCTTC.

The chain is built from TRBV15 and TRBJ2-5; 10 nucleotides line up with TRBD2. In germline, CDR1 is LNHNV, CDR2 YYDKDF (reference sequence). V trimming: 8 bases; J trimming: 0 bases; junction bases outside the gene matches: 0. The CDR3 extends over 13 amino acids. CDR3 protein: CATGLADQETQYF. DNA for the CDR3: TGTGCCACCGGACTAGCGGACCAAGAGACCCAGTACTTC.

This rearrangement joins TRBV2 to TRBJ2-1, with TRBD1 identical over 9 bases. The CDR3 has 15 amino acids. The trim removed 4 bases at V and 6 bases at J, leaving 7 bases unmatched. CDR1 and CDR2 (germline): SNHLY, FYNNEI. CDR3 in DNA: TGTGCCAGCAGTGCGTCGAGACAGGGGGGCAATGAGCAGTTCTTC. Translation: CASSASRQGGNEQFF.